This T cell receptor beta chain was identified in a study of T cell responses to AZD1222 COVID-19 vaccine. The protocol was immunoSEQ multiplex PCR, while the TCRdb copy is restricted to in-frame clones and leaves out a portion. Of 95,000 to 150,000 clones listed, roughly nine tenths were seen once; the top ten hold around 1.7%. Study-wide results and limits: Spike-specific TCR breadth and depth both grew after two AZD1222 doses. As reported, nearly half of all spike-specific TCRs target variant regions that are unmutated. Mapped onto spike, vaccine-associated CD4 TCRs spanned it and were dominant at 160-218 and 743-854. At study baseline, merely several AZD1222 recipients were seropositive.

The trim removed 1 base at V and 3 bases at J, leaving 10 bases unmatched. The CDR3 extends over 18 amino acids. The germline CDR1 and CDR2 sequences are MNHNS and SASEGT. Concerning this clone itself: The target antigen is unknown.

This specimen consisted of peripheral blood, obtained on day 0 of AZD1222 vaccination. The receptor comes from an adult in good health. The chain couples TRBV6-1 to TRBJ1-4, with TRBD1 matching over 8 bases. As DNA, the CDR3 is TGTGCCAGCAGTGAAGGACAGGGGAGTAGCTTACCTAATGAAAAACTGTTTTTT. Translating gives CASSEGQGSSLPNEKLFF.